This T cell receptor beta chain was found in a study of blood T cell repertoires in COVID-19 (dated by TCRdb to the early 2020s). In terms of the full investigation: Collaborator samples came from the United States, Italy and Spain and covered acute and convalescent phases of COVID-19. The material from the prospective study consisted of cDNA or gDNA derived from T cells, B-cell-depleted T cells, or PBMCs. Deeply sampled blood TCRbeta repertoires from subjects exposed to, actively infected with, or recovered from COVID-19 were included in the dataset. A freely available public database, intended as a resource for researchers studying the immune response to SARS-CoV-2, is where the repertoires were released. The samples were drawn from two sources: the first 160 participants of the ongoing ImmuneRACE study, and 1,200 or so subjects contributed by 6 global collaborators. A de-identified subject ID, COVID-19 status, age in years and sex were almost always included in the sample metadata. HLA class I and class II types, where available, came from metadata supplied by the sample provider rather than from assay-based typing.

TCRbeta CDR3 regions were amplified from genomic DNA using the immunoSEQ Assay, a bias-controlled multiplex PCR. For the original study's pipeline: Nucleated cell counts per sample were estimated from amplification of reference gene primers within the assay. To quantify the absolute abundance of each unique TCRbeta CDR3 rearrangement, sequence reads were collapsed and filtered. For each sample, productive Simpson clonality was calculated by taking the square root of Simpson's diversity index across productive rearrangements. TCRdb provides this immuneACCESS table in a form limited to in-frame rearrangements. Some clones are lacking; in checked studies, under half of them reflect an unresolved V gene, and why the rest are absent is not known. From that table come the V and J calls and clone size; the DNA was used to work out D and trimming. Here the sample has a few hundred thousand clones; 75% to 85% occur a single time. The leading ten clones occupy 1.4% of the sample.

A second Seattle source provided samples from volunteer blood donors who had recovered from COVID-19. Each collaborating institution followed its own protocols to collect whole blood in K2EDTA tubes. For TCRbeta analysis, collaborator samples were shipped as frozen whole blood, as isolated PBMCs, or as DNA extracted from either sample type. Paper-wide results and their limitations: The quantity of clinical and demographic metadata differed by source and by participant and was supplied without curation.

Points on this clone: No antigen is known for it. Base qualities are not recorded, but no much larger clone differs from it by a single base.

Compared with germline, V lacks 3 bases and J lacks 5 bases; bases without a gene match: 9. From cysteine to phenylalanine, the CDR3 is 16 amino acids long. Only the CDR3 part of the read is kept: 48 bases, read in frame from the first base. From a lookup of the germline V gene, CDR1 and CDR2 are SGDLS and YYNGEE. This TCR was recovered from a middle-aged woman who had recovered from COVID-19. The sequencing input was peripheral blood. This chain joins TRBV9 to TRBJ2-3; 10 central bases correspond to TRBD2. For the CDR3, the sequence is CASSAGSGGALDTQYF. The DNA sequence is TGTGCCAGCAGCGCCGGAAGCGGGGGGGCTTTAGATACGCAGTATTTT.